This T cell receptor (beta chain) was identified in a study of regulatory T cells in long-lasting Graves disease. Unmatched junction bases numbered 7, after V lost 0 bases and J lost 6 bases. The CDR3 has 16 amino acids. Germline V gene lookup returns CDR1 LGHDT and CDR2 YNNKEL (reference sequence). Time point specified: newly diagnosed GD, antithyroid drugs for less than 3 months. Making the TCR library involved RNA that had been extracted from PBMCs. There are many counts of this clonotype. The antigen is not known. Arm-PCR of CDR3 regions and iRepertoire HTBI primers were used to build TCR beta libraries. Original analysis: Identification yielded some 60 TRBV and some 15 TRBJ segments across samples. TCRdb re-derived calls from the multiplex PCR reads in MiXCR, one entry per CDR3 protein. The V and J calls follow TCRdb's processing rather than the paper's. This sample has 350,000 to 450,000 distinct CDR3 sequences, with about 15% found just once.

Study outcomes and limitations: Persistent disease preferred TRBV28, TRBJ1-2 and TRBJ2-5.

This sample was also put to use in a study of T cells in Graves' hyperthyroidism and ophthalmopathy. That source adds: It was uncontrolled infection, other autoimmune disease, pregnancy or lactation that excluded patients. Most expanded thyroid clonotypes above 0.001 recurred in blood.

This clonotype originated in a woman in her thirties or forties with Graves disease. Source: peripheral blood mononuclear cells (PBMCs), taken at new diagnosis, from a patient treated with antithyroid drugs. The gene calls are TRBV3-1 and TRBJ2-1; 8 bases map to TRBD2. The CDR3: CASSQDTGLDFNEQFF. CDR3 sequence (DNA): TGTGCCAGCAGCCAAGATACGGGACTAGACTTCAATGAGCAGTTCTTC.